This T cell receptor beta chain was sequenced in a study of blood T cell repertoires in COVID-19. V lost 3 bases to trimming and J lost 3 bases, with 9 bases between them. The CDR3 runs to 13 residues. Germline V gene sequence: CDR1 MGHRA, CDR2 YSYEKL. This table comes from immunoSEQ multiplex PCR, and its TCRdb copy is limited to in-frame clones, with some not included. Counted here are over 200,000 clones, roughly 87% occurring once; the ten biggest clones make up under 2.5%. The chain joins TRBV4-1 to TRBJ2-7; tentative D call: TRBD2 (5 bases). The clonotype comes from a man in his forties or fifties with active or convalescent COVID-19. Sequencing was performed on peripheral blood. CDR3 loop: CASSQVGDYEQYF. DNA of the CDR3: TGCGCCAGCAGCCAGGTGGGAGACTACGAGCAGTACTTC.